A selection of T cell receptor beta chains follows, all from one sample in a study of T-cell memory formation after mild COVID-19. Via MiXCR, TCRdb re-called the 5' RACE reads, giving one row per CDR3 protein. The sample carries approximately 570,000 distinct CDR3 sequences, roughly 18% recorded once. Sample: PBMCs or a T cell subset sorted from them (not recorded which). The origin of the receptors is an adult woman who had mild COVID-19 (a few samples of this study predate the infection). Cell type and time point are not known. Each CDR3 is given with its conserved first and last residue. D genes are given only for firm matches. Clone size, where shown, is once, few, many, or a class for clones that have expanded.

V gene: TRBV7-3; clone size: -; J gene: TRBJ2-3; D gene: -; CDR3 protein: CASSTGSGDTQYF; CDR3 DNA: TGTGCCAGCAGCACCGGCTCTGGAGATACGCAGTATTTT
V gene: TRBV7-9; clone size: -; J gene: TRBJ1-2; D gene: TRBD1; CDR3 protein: CASSLGTGTLYGYTF; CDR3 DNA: TGTGCCAGCAGCTTGGGGACAGGGACACTCTATGGCTACACCTTC
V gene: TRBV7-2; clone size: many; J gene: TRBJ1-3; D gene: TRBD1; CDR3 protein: CASSSPMSTGGVGNTIYF; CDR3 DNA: TGTGCCAGCAGCTCCCCCATGTCGACAGGGGGCGTCGGAAACACCATATATTTT
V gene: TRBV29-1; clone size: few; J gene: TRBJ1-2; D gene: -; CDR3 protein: CSVYSGDGYTF; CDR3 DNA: TGCAGCGTATATTCGGGGGATGGCTACACCTTC
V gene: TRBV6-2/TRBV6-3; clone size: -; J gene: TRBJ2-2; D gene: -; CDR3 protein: CASRPQAGELFF; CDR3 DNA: TGTGCCAGCCGACCGCAGGCCGGGGAGCTGTTTTTT
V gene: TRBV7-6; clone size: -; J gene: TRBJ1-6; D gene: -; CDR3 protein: CASSFRRNPNSPLHF; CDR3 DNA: TGTGCCAGCAGCTTTAGGCGGAACCCGAATTCACCCCTCCACTTT
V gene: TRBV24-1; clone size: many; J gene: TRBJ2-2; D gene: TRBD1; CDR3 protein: CATSDRQGISTTGELFF; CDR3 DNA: TGTGCCACCAGTGACCGACAGGGTATCTCGACCACCGGGGAGCTGTTTTTT
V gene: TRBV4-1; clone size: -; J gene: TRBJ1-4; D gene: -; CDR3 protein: CASSQDPHNEKLFF; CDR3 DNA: TGCGCCAGCAGCCAAGATCCCCATAATGAAAAACTGTTTTTT
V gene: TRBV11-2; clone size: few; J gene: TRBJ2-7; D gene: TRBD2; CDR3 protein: CASSTLPGTSGVYEQYF; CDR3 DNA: TGTGCCAGCAGCACTTTGCCCGGGACTAGCGGGGTCTACGAGCAGTACTTC
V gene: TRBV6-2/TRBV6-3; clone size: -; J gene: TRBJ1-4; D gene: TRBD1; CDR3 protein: CASRNAGTGGEKLFF; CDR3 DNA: TGTGCCAGCAGAAACGCCGGGACAGGAGGGGAAAAACTGTTTTTT
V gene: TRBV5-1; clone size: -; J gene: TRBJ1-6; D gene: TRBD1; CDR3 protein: CASSPRTGQGSPLHF; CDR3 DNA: TGCGCCAGCAGCCCACGGACAGGTCAAGGTTCACCCCTCCACTTT
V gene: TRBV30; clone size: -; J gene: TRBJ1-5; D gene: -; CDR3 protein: CAWRLPQGGNQPQHF; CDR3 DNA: TGTGCCTGGAGGCTCCCCCAGGGCGGTAATCAGCCCCAGCATTTT
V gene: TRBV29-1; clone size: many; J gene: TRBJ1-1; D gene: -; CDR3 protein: CSVEDPGEAFF; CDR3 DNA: TGCAGCGTTGAAGACCCAGGGGAGGCTTTCTTT
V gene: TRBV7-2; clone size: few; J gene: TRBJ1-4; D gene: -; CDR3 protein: CASSFSLREKLFF; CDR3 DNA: TGTGCCAGCAGCTTTTCTCTAAGGGAAAAACTGTTTTTT
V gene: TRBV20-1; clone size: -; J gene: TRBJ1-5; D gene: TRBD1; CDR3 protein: CSARGGRGFNQPQHF; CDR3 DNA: TGCAGTGCTAGAGGAGGCAGGGGGTTCAATCAGCCCCAGCATTTT
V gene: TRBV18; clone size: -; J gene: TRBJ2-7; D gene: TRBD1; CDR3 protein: CASSPSGTAYYEQYF; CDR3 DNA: TGTGCCAGCTCACCCTCCGGGACAGCATACTACGAGCAGTACTTC
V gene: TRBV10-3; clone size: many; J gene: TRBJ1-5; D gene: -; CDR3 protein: CASRSGQQGQPQHF; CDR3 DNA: TGTGCCAGTAGGTCGGGGCAGCAGGGGCAGCCCCAGCATTTT
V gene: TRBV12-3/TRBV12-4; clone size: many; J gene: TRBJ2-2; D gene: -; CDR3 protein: CASSSPGWSRAGELFF; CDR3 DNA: TGTGCCAGCAGTTCCCCAGGGTGGTCCCGCGCCGGGGAGCTGTTTTTT
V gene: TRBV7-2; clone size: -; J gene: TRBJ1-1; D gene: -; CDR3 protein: CASSLAAAAEAFF; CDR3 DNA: TGTGCCAGCAGCTTAGCCGCCGCTGCTGAAGCTTTCTTT
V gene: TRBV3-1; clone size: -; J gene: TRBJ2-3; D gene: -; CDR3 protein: CASSQRTWDTQYF; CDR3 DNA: TGTGCCAGCAGCCAGAGGACTTGGGATACGCAGTATTTT
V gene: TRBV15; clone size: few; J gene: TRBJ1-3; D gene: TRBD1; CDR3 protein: CATSIDRGSGNTIYF; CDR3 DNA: TGTGCCACCAGCATCGACAGGGGCTCTGGAAACACCATATATTTT
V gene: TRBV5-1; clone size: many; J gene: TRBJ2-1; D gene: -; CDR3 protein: CASSLADLGDEQFF; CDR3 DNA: TGCGCCAGCAGCTTGGCTGACCTGGGGGATGAGCAGTTCTTC
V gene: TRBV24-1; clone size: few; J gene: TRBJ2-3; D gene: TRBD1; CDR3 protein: CATSDLPGTEGTDTQYF; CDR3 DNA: TGTGCCACCAGTGATCTCCCCGGGACAGAAGGCACAGATACGCAGTATTTT
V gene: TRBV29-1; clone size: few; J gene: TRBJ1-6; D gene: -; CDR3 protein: CSVKWYSPLHF; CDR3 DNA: TGCAGCGTTAAATGGTATTCACCCCTCCACTTT
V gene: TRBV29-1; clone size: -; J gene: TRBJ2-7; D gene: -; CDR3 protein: CSVVGTRSGIYEQYF; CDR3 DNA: TGCAGCGTTGTCGGGACACGGAGCGGAATTTACGAGCAGTACTTC
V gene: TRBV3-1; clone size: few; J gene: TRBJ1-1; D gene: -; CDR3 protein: CASSQFSTEAFF; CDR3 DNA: TGTGCCAGCAGCCAATTTAGCACTGAAGCTTTCTTT
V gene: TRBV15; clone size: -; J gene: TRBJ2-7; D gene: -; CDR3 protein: CATSRVRERDEQYF; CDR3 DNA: TGTGCCACCAGCAGAGTAAGAGAGCGGGACGAGCAGTACTTC
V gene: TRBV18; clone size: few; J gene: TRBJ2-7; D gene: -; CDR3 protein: CASSSGQTLSGYEQYF; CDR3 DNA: TGTGCCAGCTCATCAGGACAGACCCTTTCGGGCTACGAGCAGTACTTC
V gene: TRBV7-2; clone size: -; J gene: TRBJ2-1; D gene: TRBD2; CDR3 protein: CASSPSGLHYNEQFF; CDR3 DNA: TGTGCCAGCAGCCCTAGCGGACTTCACTACAATGAGCAGTTCTTC
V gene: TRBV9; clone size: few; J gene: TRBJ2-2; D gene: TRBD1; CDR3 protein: CASSAGTGTYTGELFF; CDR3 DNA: TGTGCCAGCAGCGCCGGGACAGGGACCTACACCGGGGAGCTGTTTTTT
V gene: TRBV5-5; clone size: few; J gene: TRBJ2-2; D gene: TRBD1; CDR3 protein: CASSFPETGDTGELFF; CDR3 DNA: TGTGCCAGCAGCTTTCCGGAGACAGGGGACACCGGGGAGCTGTTTTTT
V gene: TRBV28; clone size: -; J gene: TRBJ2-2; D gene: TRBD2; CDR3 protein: CASRESGGRPNTGELFF; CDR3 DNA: TGTGCCAGCAGGGAGTCTGGCGGGAGGCCGAACACCGGGGAGCTGTTTTTT
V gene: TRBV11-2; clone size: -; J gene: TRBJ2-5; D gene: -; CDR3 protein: CASSAGSGETQYF; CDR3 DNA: TGTGCCAGCAGCGCTGGCTCGGGAGAGACCCAGTACTTC
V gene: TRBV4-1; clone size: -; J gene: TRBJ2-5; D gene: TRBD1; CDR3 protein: CASSQAGQGAGETQYF; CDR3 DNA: TGCGCCAGCAGCCAAGCAGGACAGGGGGCGGGAGAGACCCAGTACTTC
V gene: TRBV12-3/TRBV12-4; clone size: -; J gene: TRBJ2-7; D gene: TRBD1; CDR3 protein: CASSLVPGTGGFKGNEQYF; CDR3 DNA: TGTGCCAGCAGTTTAGTACCCGGGACAGGGGGATTTAAGGGAAACGAGCAGTACTTC
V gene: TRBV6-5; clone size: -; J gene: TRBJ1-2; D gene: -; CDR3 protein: CASSYSGRYYGYTF; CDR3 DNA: TGTGCCAGCAGTTACTCGGGCAGGTACTATGGCTACACCTTC
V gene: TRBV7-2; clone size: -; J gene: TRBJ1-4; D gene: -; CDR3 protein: CASSPHGGGEKLFF; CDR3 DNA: TGTGCCAGCAGCCCACATGGGGGTGGTGAAAAACTGTTTTTT
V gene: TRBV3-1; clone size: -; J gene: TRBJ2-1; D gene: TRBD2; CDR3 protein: CASSLGRAGISYNEQFF; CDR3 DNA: TGTGCCAGCAGCCTCGGGAGGGCAGGGATATCCTACAATGAGCAGTTCTTC
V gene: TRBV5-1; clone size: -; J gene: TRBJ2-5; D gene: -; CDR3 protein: CASSLQKGREETQYF; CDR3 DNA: TGCGCCAGCAGCTTGCAGAAGGGAAGGGAAGAGACCCAGTACTTC
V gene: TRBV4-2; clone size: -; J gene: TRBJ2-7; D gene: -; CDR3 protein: CASSQRTDSYEQYF; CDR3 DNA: TGTGCCAGCAGCCAAAGGACAGACTCCTACGAGCAGTACTTC
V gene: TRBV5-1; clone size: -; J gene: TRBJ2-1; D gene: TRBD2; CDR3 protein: CASSHDLLAGNNEQFF; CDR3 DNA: TGCGCCAGCAGCCACGACTTACTAGCGGGGAACAATGAGCAGTTCTTC
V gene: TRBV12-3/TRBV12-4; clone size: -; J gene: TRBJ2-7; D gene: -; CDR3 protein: CASSLKTGHEQYF; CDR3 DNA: TGTGCCAGCAGTTTAAAGACTGGCCACGAGCAGTACTTC
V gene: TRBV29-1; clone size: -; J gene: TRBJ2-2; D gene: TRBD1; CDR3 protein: CSVEAGTGRSGELFF; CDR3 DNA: TGCAGCGTTGAAGCTGGGACAGGGAGGTCCGGGGAGCTGTTTTTT
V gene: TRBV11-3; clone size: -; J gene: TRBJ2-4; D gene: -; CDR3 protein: CASSLMGAENIQYF; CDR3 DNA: TGTGCCAGCAGCTTAATGGGGGCTGAAAACATTCAGTACTTC
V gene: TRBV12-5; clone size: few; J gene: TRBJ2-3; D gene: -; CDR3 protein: CASGLVQGRDTDTQYF; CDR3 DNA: TGTGCTAGTGGTTTGGTCCAAGGACGGGACACAGATACGCAGTATTTT
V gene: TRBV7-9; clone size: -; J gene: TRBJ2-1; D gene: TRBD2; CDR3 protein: CASTSGSGPYNEQFF; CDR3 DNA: TGTGCCAGCACTTCGGGTAGCGGGCCTTACAATGAGCAGTTCTTC
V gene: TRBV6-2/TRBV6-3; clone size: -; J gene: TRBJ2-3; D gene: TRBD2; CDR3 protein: CAIAHHLAGGPDTQYF; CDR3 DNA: TGTGCCATCGCCCACCACCTAGCGGGAGGGCCAGATACGCAGTATTTT
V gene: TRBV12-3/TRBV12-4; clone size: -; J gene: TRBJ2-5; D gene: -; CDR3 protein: CASSLIQGETQYF; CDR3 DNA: TGTGCCAGCAGTTTAATCCAGGGAGAGACCCAGTACTTC
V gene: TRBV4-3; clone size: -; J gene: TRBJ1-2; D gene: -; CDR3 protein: CASSQDYGLIYGYTF; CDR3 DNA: TGCGCCAGCAGCCAAGATTACGGATTAATCTATGGCTACACCTTC
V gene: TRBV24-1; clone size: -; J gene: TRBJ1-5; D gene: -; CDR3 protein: CATSASGGNQPQHF; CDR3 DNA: TGTGCCACCAGTGCGTCAGGGGGCAATCAGCCCCAGCATTTT
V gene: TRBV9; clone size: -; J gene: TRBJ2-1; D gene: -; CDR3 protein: CASSVSTNPEQFF; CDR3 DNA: TGTGCCAGCAGCGTCTCTACAAACCCTGAGCAGTTCTTT
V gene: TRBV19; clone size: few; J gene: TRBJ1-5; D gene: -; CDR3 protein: CASSIATRAQPQHF; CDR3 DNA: TGTGCCAGTAGTATCGCAACTCGGGCTCAGCCCCAGCATTTT
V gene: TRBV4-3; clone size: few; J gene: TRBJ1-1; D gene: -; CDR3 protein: CASSQSGGTEAFF; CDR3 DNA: TGCGCCAGCAGCCAAAGCGGGGGCACTGAAGCTTTCTTT
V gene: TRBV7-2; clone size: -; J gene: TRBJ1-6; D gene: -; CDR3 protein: CASSLDIRINSPLHF; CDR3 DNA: TGTGCCAGCAGCTTAGATATCCGGATTAATTCACCCCTCCACTTT